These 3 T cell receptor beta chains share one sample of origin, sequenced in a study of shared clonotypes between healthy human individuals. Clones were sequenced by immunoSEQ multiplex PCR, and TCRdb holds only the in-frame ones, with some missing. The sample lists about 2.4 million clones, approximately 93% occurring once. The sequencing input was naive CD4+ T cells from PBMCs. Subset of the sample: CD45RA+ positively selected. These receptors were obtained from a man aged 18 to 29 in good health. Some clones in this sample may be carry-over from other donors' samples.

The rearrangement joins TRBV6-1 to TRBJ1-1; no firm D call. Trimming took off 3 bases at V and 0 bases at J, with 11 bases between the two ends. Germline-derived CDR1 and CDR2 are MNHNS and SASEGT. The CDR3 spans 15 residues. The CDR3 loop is CASSEDPGMNTEAFF. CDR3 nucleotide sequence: TGTGCCAGCAGTGAGGACCCGGGAATGAACACTGAAGCTTTCTTT.

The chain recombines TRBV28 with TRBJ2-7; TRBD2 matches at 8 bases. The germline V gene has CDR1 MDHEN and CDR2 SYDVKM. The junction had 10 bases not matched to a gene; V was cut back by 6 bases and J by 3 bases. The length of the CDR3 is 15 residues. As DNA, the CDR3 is TGTGCCAGCAGCCCTACTAGCGGCCTAGTCTACGAGCAGTACTTC. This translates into CASSPTSGLVYEQYF.

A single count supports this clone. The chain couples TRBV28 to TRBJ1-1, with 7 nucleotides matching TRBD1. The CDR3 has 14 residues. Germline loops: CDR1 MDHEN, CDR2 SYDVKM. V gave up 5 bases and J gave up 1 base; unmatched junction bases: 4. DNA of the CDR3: TGTGCCAGCAGTCAACAGGGGAGGAACACTGAAGCTTTCTTT. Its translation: CASSQQGRNTEAFF.